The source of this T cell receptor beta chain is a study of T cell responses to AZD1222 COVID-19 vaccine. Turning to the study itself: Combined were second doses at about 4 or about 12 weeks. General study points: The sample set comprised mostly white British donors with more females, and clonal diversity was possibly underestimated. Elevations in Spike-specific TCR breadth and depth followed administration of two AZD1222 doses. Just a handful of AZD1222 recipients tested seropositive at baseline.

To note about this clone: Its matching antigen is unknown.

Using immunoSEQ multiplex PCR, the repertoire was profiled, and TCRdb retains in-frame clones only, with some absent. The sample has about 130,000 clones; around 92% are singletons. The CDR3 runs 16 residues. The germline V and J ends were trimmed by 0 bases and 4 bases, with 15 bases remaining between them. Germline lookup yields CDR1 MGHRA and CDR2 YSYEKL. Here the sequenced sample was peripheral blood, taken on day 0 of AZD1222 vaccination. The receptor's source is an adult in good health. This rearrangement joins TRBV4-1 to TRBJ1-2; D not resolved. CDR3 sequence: CASSQDLRNAGYGYTF. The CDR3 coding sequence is TGCGCCAGCAGCCAAGATTTAAGGAATGCAGGCTATGGCTACACCTTC.